Below, one T cell receptor (beta chain) is given with its context. Preparing the TCRbeta library involved the use of unique molecular identifiers. TCRdb recomputed calls from the PCR reads with MiXCR, one row per CDR3 protein. The sample includes approximately 390,000 distinct CDR3 sequences, approximately 10% of them seen just once. CDR3 length: 16 residues. Germline assignment: CDR1 SGHDT and CDR2 YYEEEE. J lost 1 base, V lost 5 bases, and 9 bases had no gene match. These data originate in a study of T-cell reconstitution after alpha-beta-depleted transplantation in children. The starting material was PBMCs from the stem cell graft donor, obtained from the stem cell graft. The receptor was isolated from a human donor who donated a stem cell graft to a child with acute myeloid leukemia. V usage is TRBV5-6 and J usage is TRBJ2-1, with 7 nucleotides matching TRBD2. The CDR3 spells CASSQSSGLSYNEQFF. For the CDR3, the DNA is TGTGCCAGCAGTCAAAGTAGCGGGCTATCCTACAATGAGCAGTTCTTC.